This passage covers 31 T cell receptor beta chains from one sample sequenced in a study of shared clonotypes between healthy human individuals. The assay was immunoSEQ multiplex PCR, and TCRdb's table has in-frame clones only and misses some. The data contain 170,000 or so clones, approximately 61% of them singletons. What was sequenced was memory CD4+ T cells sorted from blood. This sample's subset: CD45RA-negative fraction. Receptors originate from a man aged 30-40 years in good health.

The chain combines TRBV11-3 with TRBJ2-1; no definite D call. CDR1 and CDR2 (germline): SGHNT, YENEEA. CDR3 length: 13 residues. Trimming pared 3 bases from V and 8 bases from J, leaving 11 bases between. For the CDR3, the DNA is TGTGCCAGCAGCTTCCCCCCCCAGGATGAGCAGTTCTTC. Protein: CASSFPPQDEQFF.

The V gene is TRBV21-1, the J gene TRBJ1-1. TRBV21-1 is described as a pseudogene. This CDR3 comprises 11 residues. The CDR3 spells CASGGNTEAFF. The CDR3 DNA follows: TGTGCCAGCGGGGGGAACACTGAAGCTTTCTTT.

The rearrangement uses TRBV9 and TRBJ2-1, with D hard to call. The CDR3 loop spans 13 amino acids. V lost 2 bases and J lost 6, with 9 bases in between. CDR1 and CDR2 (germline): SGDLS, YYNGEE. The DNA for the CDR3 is TGTGCCAGCAGCGTGGCCTTTGGCAATGAGCAGTTCTTC. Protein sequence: CASSVAFGNEQFF.

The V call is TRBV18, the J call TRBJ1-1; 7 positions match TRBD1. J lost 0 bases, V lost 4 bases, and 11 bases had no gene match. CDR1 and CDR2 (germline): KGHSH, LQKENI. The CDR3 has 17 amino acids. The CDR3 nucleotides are TGTGCCAGCTCACTGTTGCCGGGACAGACGATGAACACTGAAGCTTTCTTT. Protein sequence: CASSLLPGQTMNTEAFF.

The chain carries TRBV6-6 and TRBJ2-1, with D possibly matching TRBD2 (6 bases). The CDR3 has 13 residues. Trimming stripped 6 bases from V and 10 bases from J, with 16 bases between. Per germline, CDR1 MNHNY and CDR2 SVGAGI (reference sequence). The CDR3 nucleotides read TGTGCCAGCAGCCTTCGGGGGTTCGGCGAGCAGTTCTTC. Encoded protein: CASSLRGFGEQFF.

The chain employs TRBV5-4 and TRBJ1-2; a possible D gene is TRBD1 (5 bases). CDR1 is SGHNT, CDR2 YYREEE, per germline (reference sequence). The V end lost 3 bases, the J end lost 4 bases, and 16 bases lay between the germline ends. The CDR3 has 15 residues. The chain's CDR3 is CASSSYTQGFYGYTF. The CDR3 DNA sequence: TGTGCCAGCAGCTCTTATACTCAGGGATTCTATGGCTACACCTTC.

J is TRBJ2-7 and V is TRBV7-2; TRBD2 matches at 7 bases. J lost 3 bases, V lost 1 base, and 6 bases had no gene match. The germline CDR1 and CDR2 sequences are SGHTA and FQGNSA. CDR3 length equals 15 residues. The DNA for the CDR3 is TGTGCCAGCAGCTTAGGAGGTGGGAGGGGCTACGAGCAGTACTTC. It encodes CASSLGGGRGYEQYF. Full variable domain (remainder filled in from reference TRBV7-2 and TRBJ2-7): GAGVSQSPSNKVTEKGKDVELRCDPISGHTALYWYRQSLGQGLEFLIYFQGNSAPDKSGLPSDRFSAERTGGSVSTLTIQRTQQEDSAVYLCASSLGGGRGYEQYFGPGTRLTVT.

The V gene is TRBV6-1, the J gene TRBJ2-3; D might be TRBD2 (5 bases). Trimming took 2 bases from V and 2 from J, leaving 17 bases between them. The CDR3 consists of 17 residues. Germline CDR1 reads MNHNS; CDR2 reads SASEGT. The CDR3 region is CASSEKGPGSLTDTQYF. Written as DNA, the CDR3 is TGTGCCAGCAGTGAAAAGGGTCCGGGGAGCCTCACAGATACGCAGTATTTT.

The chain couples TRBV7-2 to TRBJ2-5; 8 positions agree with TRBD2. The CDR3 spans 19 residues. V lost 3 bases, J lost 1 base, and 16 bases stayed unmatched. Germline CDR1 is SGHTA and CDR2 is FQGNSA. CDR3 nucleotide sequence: TGTGCCAGCAGCTTCTCGCCCGGGACTAGTAACGGGCCCCAAGAGACCCAGTACTTC. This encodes CASSFSPGTSNGPQETQYF.

The CDR3 loop is CAISGGTGSYEQYF. In DNA, the CDR3 is TGTGCCATCAGTGGAGGGACAGGGTCCTACGAGCAGTACTTC. The V call is TRBV10-3, the J call TRBJ2-7; TRBD1 matches at 9 bases. Trimming cost V 4 bases and J 1 base; bases outside gene matches: 2. Germline-derived CDR1 and CDR2 are ENHRY and SYGVKD. This CDR3 has 14 amino acids.

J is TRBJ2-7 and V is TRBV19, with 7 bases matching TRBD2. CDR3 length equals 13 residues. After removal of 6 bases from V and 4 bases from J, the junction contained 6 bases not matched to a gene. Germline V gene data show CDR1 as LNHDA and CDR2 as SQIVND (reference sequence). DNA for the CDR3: TGTGCCAGTAGCGGGGGGACGGCGTACGAGCAGTACTTC. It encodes CASSGGTAYEQYF.

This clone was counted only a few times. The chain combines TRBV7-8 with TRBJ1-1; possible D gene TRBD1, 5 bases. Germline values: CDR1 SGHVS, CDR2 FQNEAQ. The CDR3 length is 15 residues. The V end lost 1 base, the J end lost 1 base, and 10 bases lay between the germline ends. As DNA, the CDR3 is TGTGCCAGCAGCTTAGGGGGGACGGCGAACACTGAAGCTTTCTTT. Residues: CASSLGGTANTEAFF.

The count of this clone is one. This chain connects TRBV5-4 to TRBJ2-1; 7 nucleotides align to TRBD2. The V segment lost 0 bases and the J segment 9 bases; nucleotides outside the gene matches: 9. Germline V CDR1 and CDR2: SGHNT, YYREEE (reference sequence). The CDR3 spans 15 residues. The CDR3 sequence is CASSLVRGPGGEQFF. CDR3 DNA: TGTGCCAGCAGCTTGGTACGTGGGCCGGGAGGTGAGCAGTTCTTC.

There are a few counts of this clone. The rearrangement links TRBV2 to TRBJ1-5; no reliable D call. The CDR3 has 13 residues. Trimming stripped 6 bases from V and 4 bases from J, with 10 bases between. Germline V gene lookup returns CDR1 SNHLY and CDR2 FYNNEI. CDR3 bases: TGTGCCAGCAGGCGGTCGGTTAATCAGCCCCAGCATTTT. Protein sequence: CASRRSVNQPQHF.

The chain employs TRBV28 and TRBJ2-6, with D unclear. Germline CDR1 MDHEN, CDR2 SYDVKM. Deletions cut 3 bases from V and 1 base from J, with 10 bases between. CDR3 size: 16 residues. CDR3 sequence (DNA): TGTGCCAGCAGTTTTTCCGGAGCGTCTGGGGCCAACGTCCTGACTTTC. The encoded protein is CASSFSGASGANVLTF. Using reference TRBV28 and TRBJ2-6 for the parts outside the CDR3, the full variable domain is DVKVTQSSRYLVKRTGEKVFLECVQDMDHENMFWYRQDPGLGLRLIYFSYDVKMKEKGDIPEGYSVSREKKERFSLILESASTNQTSMYLCASSFSGASGANVLTFGAGSRLTVL.

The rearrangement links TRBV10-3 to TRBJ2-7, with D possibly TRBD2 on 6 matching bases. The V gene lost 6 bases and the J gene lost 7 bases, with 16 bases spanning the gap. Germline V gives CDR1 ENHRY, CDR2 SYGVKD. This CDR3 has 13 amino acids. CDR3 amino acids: CAIRERELWEQYF. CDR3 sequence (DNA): TGTGCCATCAGAGAACGGGAGTTGTGGGAGCAGTACTTC.

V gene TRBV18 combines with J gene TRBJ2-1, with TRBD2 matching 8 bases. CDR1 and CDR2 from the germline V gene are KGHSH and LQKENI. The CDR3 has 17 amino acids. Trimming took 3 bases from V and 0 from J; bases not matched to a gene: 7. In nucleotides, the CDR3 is TGTGCCAGCTCACCCGTAGCGGGACTGAGCTCCTACAATGAGCAGTTCTTC. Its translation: CASSPVAGLSSYNEQFF.

CDR3 loop: CASSHLAGNYNEQFF. In nucleotides, the CDR3 is TGTGCCAGCAGCCACCTAGCGGGAAACTACAATGAGCAGTTCTTC. The rearrangement links TRBV14 to TRBJ2-1; 9 nucleotides agree with TRBD2. Germline V gene lookup returns CDR1 SGHDN and CDR2 FVKESK. The junction had 3 bases not matched to a gene; V was cut back by 3 bases and J by 3 bases. The CDR3 length is 15 residues.

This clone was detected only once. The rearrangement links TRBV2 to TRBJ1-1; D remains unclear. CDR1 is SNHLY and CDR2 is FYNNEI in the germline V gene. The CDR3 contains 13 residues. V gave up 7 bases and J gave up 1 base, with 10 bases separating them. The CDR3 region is CASIGGRNTEAFF. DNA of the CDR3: TGTGCCAGCATAGGCGGCAGGAACACTGAAGCTTTCTTT.

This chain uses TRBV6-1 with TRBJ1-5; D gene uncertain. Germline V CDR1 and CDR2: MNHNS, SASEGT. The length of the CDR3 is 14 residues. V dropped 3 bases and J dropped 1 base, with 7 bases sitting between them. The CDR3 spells CASSDIGSNQPQHF. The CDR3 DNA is TGTGCCAGCAGTGATATCGGGAGCAATCAGCCCCAGCATTTT.

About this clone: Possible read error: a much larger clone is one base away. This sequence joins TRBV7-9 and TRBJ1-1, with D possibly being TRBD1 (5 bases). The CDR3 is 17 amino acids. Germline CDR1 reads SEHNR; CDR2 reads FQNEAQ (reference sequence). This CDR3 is CASSFRSRDPLNTETFF. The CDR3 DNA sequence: TGTGCCAGCAGCTTTAGGTCGAGGGACCCCCTGAACACTGAAACTTTCTTT.

In nucleotides, the CDR3 is TGTGCCAGCCGAACTAGCGGGAGGCCCCTCCAATCCACAATTGAGCAGTTCTTC. Amino acid sequence: CASRTSGRPLQSTIEQFF. The chain employs TRBV28 and TRBJ2-1, with 12 positions matching TRBD2. J lost 9 bases, V lost 8 bases, and 20 bases had no gene match. Per germline, CDR1 MDHEN and CDR2 SYDVKM. The CDR3 loop spans 18 amino acids.

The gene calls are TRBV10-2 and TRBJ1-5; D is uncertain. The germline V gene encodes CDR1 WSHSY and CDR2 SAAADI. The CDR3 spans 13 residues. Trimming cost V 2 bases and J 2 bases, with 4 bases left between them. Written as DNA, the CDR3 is TGCGCCAGCAGTGAGGCAGGCAATCAGCCCCAGCATTTT. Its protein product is CASSEAGNQPQHF.

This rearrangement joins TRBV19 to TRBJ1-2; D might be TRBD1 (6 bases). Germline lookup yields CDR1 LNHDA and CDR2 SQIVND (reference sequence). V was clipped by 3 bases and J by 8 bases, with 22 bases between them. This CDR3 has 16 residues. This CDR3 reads CASSIFGGGSLSGYTF. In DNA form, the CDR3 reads TGTGCCAGTAGTATCTTCGGGGGCGGATCTCTTTCGGGCTACACCTTC. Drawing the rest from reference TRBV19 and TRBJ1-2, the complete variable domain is DGGITQSPKYLFRKEGQNVTLSCEQNLNHDAMYWYRQDPGQGLRLIYYSQIVNDFQKGDIAEGYSVSREKKESFPLTVTSAQKNPTAFYLCASSIFGGGSLSGYTFGSGTRLTVV.

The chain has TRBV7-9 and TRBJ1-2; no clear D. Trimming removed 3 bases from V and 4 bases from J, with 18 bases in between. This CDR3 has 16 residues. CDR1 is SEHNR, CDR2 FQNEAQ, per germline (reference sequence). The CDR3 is CASSFGVASRGYGYTF. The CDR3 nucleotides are TGTGCCAGCAGCTTCGGGGTGGCATCCAGAGGCTATGGCTACACCTTC.

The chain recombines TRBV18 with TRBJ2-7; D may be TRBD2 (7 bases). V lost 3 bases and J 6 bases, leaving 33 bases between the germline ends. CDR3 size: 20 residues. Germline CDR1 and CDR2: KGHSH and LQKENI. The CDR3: CASSPGGGELWGRALSEQYF. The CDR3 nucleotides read TGTGCCAGCTCACCGGGAGGGGGGGAGCTCTGGGGCCGGGCACTCTCCGAGCAGTACTTC.

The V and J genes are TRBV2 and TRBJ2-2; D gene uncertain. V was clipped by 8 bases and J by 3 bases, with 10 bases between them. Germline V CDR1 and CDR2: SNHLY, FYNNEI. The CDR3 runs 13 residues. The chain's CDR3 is CASGQRDTGELFF. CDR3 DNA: TGTGCCAGCGGCCAAAGGGACACCGGGGAGCTGTTTTTT.

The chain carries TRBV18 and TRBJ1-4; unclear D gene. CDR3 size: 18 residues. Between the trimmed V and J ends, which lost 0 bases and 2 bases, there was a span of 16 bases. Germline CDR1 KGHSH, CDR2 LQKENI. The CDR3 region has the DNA TGTGCCAGCTCACCACCGGAGGACCCCGGTTGGACTAATGAAAAACTGTTTTTT. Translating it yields CASSPPEDPGWTNEKLFF.

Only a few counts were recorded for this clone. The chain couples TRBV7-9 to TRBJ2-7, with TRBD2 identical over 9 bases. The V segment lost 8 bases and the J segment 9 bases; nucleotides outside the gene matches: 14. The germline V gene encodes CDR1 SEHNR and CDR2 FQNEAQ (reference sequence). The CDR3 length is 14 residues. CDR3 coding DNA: TGTGCCAGCGGCTACGGGACTAGCAGCTTCACGCAGTACTTC. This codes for CASGYGTSSFTQYF.

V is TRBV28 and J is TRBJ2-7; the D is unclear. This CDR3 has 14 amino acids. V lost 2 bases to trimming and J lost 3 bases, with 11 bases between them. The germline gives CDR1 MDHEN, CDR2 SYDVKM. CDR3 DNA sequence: TGTGCCAGCAGTTTAAGGCCAGGAGTCTACGAGCAGTACTTC. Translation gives CASSLRPGVYEQYF.

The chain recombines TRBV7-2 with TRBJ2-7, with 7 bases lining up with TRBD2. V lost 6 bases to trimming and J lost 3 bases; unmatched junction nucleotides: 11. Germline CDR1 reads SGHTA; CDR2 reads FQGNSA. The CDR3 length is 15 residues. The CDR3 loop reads CASSSTTQRGYEQYF. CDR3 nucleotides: TGTGCCAGCAGTTCCACTACGCAGCGGGGCTACGAGCAGTACTTC.